Sequencing of this T cell receptor (beta chain) was carried out in a study of blood T cell repertoires in COVID-19. Study-level information: In each case, the material was cDNA or gDNA derived from T cells, B-cell-depleted T cells, or PBMCs.

Sequencing was performed with immunoSEQ multiplex PCR; in TCRdb, only in-frame clones are kept and a portion is missing. The sample has 200,000 to 250,000 clones; 70% to 90% are singletons. The CDR3 totals 13 residues. Trimming pared 0 bases from V and 3 bases from J, leaving 7 bases between. The V gene's germline CDR1 is SGHDT and CDR2 YYEEEE. The chain links TRBV5-6 to TRBJ2-7, with no clear D. Material for sequencing was peripheral blood. This clonotype originated in a man aged 18 to 29 with active or convalescent COVID-19. The CDR3 protein is CASSLGTDYEQYF. For the CDR3, the DNA is TGTGCCAGCAGCTTGGGAACAGACTACGAGCAGTACTTC. The complete variable domain, with remaining parts taken from reference TRBV5-6 and TRBJ2-7, reads DAGVTQSPTHLIKTRGQQVTLRCSPKSGHDTVSWYQQALGQGPQFIFQYYEEEERQRGNFPDRFSGHQFPNYSSELNVNALLLGDSALYLCASSLGTDYEQYFGPGTRLTVT.